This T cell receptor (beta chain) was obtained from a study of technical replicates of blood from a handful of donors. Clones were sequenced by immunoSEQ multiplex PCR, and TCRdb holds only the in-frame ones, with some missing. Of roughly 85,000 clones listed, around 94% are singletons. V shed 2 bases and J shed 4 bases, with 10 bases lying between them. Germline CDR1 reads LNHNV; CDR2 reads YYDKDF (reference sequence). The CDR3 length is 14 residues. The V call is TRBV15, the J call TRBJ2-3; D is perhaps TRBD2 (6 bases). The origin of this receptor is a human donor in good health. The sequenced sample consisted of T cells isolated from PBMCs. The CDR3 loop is CATSRSRLADTQYF. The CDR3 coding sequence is TGTGCCACCAGCAGATCCCGACTAGCAGATACGCAGTATTTT.